This T cell receptor (beta chain) was obtained from a study of control samples from healthy donors and cancer patients. This CDR3 is built from 16 residues. V lost 0 bases and J lost 7; bases outside the gene matches: 10. The germline V gene has CDR1 MNHEY and CDR2 SVGEGT. Measured with immunoSEQ multiplex PCR; TCRdb has only the in-frame clones, and not every one. The data hold 40,000 to 50,000 clones, with over 90% observed a single time. This TCR came from a woman aged 50 to 60 with head and neck cancer. The sequenced sample consisted of PBMCs. This chain links TRBV6-2 or TRBV6-3 with TRBJ2-7, with 9 bases lining up with TRBD1. The CDR3 loop reads CASSYSEGQGYEEQYF. CDR3 nucleotides: TGTGCCAGCAGTTACTCGGAGGGACAGGGATATGAGGAGCAGTACTTC.